Presented here are 17 T cell receptor beta chains from one specimen sequenced in a study of blood T cells in healthy people across ages. Alongside a J-beta primer mix, a sample-barcoded 5' primer served in a second PCR lasting about 7 to 11 cycles. In TCRdb, the 5' RACE reads were re-called with MiXCR into one record per CDR3 protein. In the table there are roughly 1,500,000 distinct CDR3 sequences, roughly 32% of which are singletons. Sequenced material: blood. These receptors were taken from a woman in her twenties or thirties in good health.

This clonotype was found a few times. This rearrangement joins TRBV29-1 to TRBJ1-2; D gene unclear. Trimming took 0 bases from V and 8 from J, leaving 10 bases between them. Germline CDR1 and CDR2: SQVTM and ANQGSEA. CDR3 size: 12 residues. For the CDR3, the DNA is TGCAGCGTTGAAGAGGGAAAGAGGGGCTACACCTTC. Translation: CSVEEGKRGYTF.

V is TRBV9 and J is TRBJ1-2, with D unresolved. There are 14 residues in the CDR3. The germline V and J ends were trimmed by 0 bases and 4 bases, with 10 bases remaining between them. The germline V gene has CDR1 SGDLS and CDR2 YYNGEE. CDR3 DNA: TGTGCCAGCAGCGTAGACGGAGGACTCTATGGCTACACCTTC. Amino acid sequence: CASSVDGGLYGYTF. The full variable domain, with the rest looked up from reference TRBV9 and TRBJ1-2, is DSGVTQTPKHLITATGQRVTLRCSPRSGDLSVYWYQQSLDQGLQFLIQYYNGEERAKGNILERFSAQQFPDLHSELNLSSLELGDSALYFCASSVDGGLYGYTFGSGTRLTVV.

This clonotype was detected ten times or more. This chain joins TRBV5-1 and TRBJ2-4, with TRBD1 identical over 7 bases. The CDR3 is 13 amino acids. CDR1 is SGHRS, CDR2 YFSETQ, per germline. J lost 9 bases, V lost 0 bases, and 3 bases had no gene match. The CDR3 sequence is CASSLGQGGIQYF. The CDR3 DNA reads TGCGCCAGCAGCTTGGGACAGGGCGGCATTCAGTACTTC.

In this sample, this clonotype turned up a few times. J is TRBJ2-1 and V is TRBV10-1; the match to TRBD1 covers 10 bases. Trimming removed 0 bases from V and 9 bases from J; junction bases left unmatched: 2. Per germline, CDR1 WNHNN and CDR2 SYGVQD (reference sequence). The CDR3 contains 14 residues. CDR3 nucleotides: TGCGCCAGCAGTGAGTCGAGGACAGGGGGTGAGCAGTTCTTC. Translation: CASSESRTGGEQFF.

This chain uses TRBV4-1 with TRBJ2-5; no clear D gene. Matching the DNA end better, TRBJ2-7 makes the J call doubtful. Germline CDR1 MGHRA, CDR2 YSYEKL. There are 15 residues in the CDR3. The CDR3 DNA follows: TGCGCCAGCAGCCTCCTCCCCCTGGCTGCTTACGAGCAGTACTTC. This codes for CASSLLPLAAYEQYF.

This clonotype has at least ten counts. V and J are TRBV7-9 and TRBJ2-7; D is undetermined. The germline V gene encodes CDR1 SEHNR and CDR2 FQNEAQ (reference sequence). With 4 bases removed from V and 3 bases from J, the gap between germline ends came to 13 bases. CDR3 length: 14 amino acids. CDR3 protein: CASSSLAGDYEQYF. CDR3 in DNA: TGTGCCAGCAGCTCCCTGGCCGGCGACTACGAGCAGTACTTC. Complete variable domain (other parts from reference TRBV7-9 and TRBJ2-7): DTGVSQNPRHKITKRGQNVTFRCDPISEHNRLYWYRQTLGQGPEFLTYFQNEAQLEKSRLLSDRFSAERPKGSFSTLEIQRTEQGDSAMYLCASSSLAGDYEQYFGPGTRLTVT.

This clonotype occurred many times. This rearrangement joins TRBV6-2 or TRBV6-3 to TRBJ2-7; 13 bases fit TRBD2. V was clipped by 5 bases and J by 3 bases; unmatched bases: 4. Germline CDR1 MNHEY, CDR2 SVGEGT. CDR3 length equals 15 residues. DNA of the CDR3: TGTGCCAGCAGTGAGCGGACTAGCGGGGGCTACGAGCAGTACTTC. As protein: CASSERTSGGYEQYF.

The chain couples TRBV7-8 to TRBJ2-4; 16 positions match TRBD2. The end of the DNA fits TRBJ2-7 better, so the J call may be wrong. CDR1 and CDR2 (germline): SGHVS, FQNEAQ. There are 17 residues in the CDR3. The DNA of the CDR3 is TGTGCCAGCAGCTGGGGACTAGCGGGGGGGCCAGACAACGAGCAGTACTTC. Residues: CASSWGLAGGPDNEQYF.

The genes are TRBV7-6 and TRBJ1-1; the D is unclear. Trimming shortened V by 2 bases and J by 1 base, and 14 bases separated the two germline ends. CDR1 SGHVS and CDR2 FNYEAQ come from the germline V gene. The CDR3 consists of 16 residues. The CDR3 region is CASSLNPMAANTEAFF. CDR3 sequence (DNA): TGTGCCAGCAGCTTAAATCCGATGGCAGCGAACACTGAAGCTTTCTTT.

The chain is built from TRBV6-1 and TRBJ1-1; D uncertain. The CDR3 has 13 residues. Deletions cut 8 bases from V and 4 bases from J, with 14 bases between. Germline V CDR1 and CDR2: MNHNS, SASEGT. The CDR3 nucleotides are TGTGCCAGCCGATCTCCCCCGGGCACTGAAGCTTTCTTT. Protein: CASRSPPGTEAFF.

V usage is TRBV7-9 and J usage is TRBJ2-1, with D unclear. The CDR3 covers 15 residues. Per the germline V gene, CDR1 is SEHNR and CDR2 is FQNEAQ (reference sequence). V lost 5 bases and J 7 bases, leaving 18 bases between the germline ends. In DNA form, the CDR3 reads TGTGCCAGCAGCCCTCTGGACCGCGCCCGGAATGAGCAGTTCTTC. It translates to CASSPLDRARNEQFF. Based on the CDR3 plus reference TRBV7-9 and TRBJ2-1, the full variable domain is DTGVSQNPRHKITKRGQNVTFRCDPISEHNRLYWYRQTLGQGPEFLTYFQNEAQLEKSRLLSDRFSAERPKGSFSTLEIQRTEQGDSAMYLCASSPLDRARNEQFFGPGTRLTVL.

The chain links TRBV20-1 to TRBJ1-5; D call uncertain. Germline loops: CDR1 DFQATT, CDR2 SNEGSKA (reference sequence). CDR3 length: 16 residues. The ends were cut back, 0 bases at V and 3 bases at J, with 15 bases in the middle. CDR3 amino acids: CSARDLAEGVNQPQHF. CDR3 bases: TGCAGTGCTAGAGATCTGGCGGAGGGAGTCAATCAGCCCCAGCATTTT.

The V and J genes are TRBV5-1 and TRBJ2-6; a possible D gene is TRBD1 (6 bases). Germline-derived CDR1 and CDR2 are SGHRS and YFSETQ. CDR3 length: 15 amino acids. V was trimmed by 5 bases and J by 3 bases, leaving 12 bases between them. CDR3 nucleotides: TGCGCCAGCAGGCCGACAGGCGGTGGGGCCAACGTCCTGACTTTC. This gives the protein CASRPTGGGANVLTF.

This clonotype was counted a few times. This chain links TRBV25-1 with TRBJ2-1; the D gene is possibly TRBD1 (6 bases). In germline, CDR1 is MGHDK, CDR2 SYGVNS. CDR3 size: 15 residues. V lost 4 bases and J 2 bases, leaving 12 bases between the germline ends. The DNA of the CDR3 is TGTGCCAGCAGTGCCTATAGGGACACCTACAATGAGCAGTTCTTC. This codes for CASSAYRDTYNEQFF. The full variable domain, with the rest looked up from reference TRBV25-1 and TRBJ2-1, is EADIYQTPRYLVIGTGKKITLECSQTMGHDKMYWYQQDPGMELHLIHYSYGVNSTEKGDLSSESTVSRIRTEHFPLTLESARPSHTSQYLCASSAYRDTYNEQFFGPGTRLTVL.

This clonotype showed up just a few times. The chain has TRBV5-1 and TRBJ2-6; 9 nucleotides agree with TRBD1. The CDR3 has 20 residues. J was trimmed by 0 bases and V by 0 bases; bases with no gene match: 10. Germline lookup yields CDR1 SGHRS and CDR2 YFSETQ. This CDR3 reads CASSLAKGTGLSSGANVLTF. DNA for the CDR3: TGCGCCAGCAGCTTGGCCAAAGGGACAGGGCTAAGCTCTGGGGCCAACGTCCTGACTTTC.

Regarding this clonotype: Since a much larger clone is just one base distant, this may be a read error. V gene TRBV20-1 combines with J gene TRBJ2-7; unclear D gene. The CDR3 is 12 residues long. V was clipped by 0 bases and J by 2 bases, with 5 bases between them. Per the germline V gene, CDR1 is DFQATT and CDR2 is SNEGSKA (reference sequence). The CDR3: CSAREVAYEQYF. The CDR3 nucleotides are TGCAGTGCTAGAGAAGTAGCCTACGAGCAGTACTTC.

This clonotype occurred a few times. This chain joins TRBV4-1 and TRBJ2-3, with TRBD2 matching over 9 bases. Germline V gene sequence: CDR1 MGHRA, CDR2 YSYEKL. V was pared by 1 base and J by 6 bases, with 8 bases of the junction left unmatched. The CDR3 spans 16 residues. The CDR3 is CASSQVERGVIDTQYF. For the CDR3, the DNA is TGCGCCAGCAGCCAAGTGGAGCGGGGGGTCATTGATACGCAGTATTTT.